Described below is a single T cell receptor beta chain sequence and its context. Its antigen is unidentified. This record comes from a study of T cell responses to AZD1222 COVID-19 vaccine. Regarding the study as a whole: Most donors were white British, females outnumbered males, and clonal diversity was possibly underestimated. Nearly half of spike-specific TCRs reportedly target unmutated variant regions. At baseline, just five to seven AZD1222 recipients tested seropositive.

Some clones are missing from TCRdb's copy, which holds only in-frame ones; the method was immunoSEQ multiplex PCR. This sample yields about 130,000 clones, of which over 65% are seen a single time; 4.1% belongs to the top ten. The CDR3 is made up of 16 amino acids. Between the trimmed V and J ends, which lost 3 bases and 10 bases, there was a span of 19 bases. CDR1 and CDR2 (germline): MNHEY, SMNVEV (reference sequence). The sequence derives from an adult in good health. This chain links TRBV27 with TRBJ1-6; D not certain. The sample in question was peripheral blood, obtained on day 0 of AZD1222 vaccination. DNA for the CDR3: TGTGCCAGCAGTTTCTTGAGACGTGAAGACCGCTCACCCCTCCACTTT. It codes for CASSFLRREDRSPLHF.